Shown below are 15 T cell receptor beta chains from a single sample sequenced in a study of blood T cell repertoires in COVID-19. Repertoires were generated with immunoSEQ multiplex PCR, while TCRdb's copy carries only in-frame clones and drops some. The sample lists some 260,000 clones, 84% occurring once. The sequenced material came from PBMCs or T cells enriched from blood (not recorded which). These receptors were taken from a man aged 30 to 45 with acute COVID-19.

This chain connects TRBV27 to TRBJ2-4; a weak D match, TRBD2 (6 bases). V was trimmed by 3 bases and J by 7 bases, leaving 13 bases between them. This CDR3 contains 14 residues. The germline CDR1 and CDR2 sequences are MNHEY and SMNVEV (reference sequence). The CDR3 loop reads CASSFGGSPNIQYF. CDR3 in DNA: TGTGCCAGCAGTTTTGGAGGGAGCCCGAACATTCAGTACTTC.

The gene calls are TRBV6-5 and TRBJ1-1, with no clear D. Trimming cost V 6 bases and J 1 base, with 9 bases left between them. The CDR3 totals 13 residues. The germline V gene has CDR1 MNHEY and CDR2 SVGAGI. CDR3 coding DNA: TGTGCCAGCAGCTTACTAAGGAACACTGAAGCTTTCTTT. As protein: CASSLLRNTEAFF.

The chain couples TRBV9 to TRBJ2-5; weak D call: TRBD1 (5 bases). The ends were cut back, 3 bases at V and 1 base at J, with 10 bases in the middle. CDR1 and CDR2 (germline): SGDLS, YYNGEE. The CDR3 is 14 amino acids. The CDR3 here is CASSATVSQETQYF. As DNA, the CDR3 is TGTGCCAGCAGCGCGACAGTAAGCCAAGAGACCCAGTACTTC.

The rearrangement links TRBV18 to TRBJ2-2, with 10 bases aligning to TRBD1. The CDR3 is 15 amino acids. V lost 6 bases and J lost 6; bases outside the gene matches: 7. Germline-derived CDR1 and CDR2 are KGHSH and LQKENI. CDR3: CASSSTGGLAGELFF. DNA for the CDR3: TGTGCCAGCTCCTCGACAGGGGGCTTGGCCGGGGAGCTGTTTTTT. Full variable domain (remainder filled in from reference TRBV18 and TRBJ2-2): NAGVMQNPRHLVRRRGQEARLRCSPMKGHSHVYWYRQLPEEGLKFMVYLQKENIIDESGMPKERFSAEFPKEGPSILRIQQVVRGDSAAYFCASSSTGGLAGELFFGEGSRLTVL.

CDR3 protein: CASSIAPDRVVRGDGYTF. CDR3 DNA: TGTGCCAGCAGCATTGCCCCGGACAGGGTTGTGCGAGGGGATGGCTACACCTTC. The genes are TRBV13 and TRBJ1-2; TRBD1 matches 8 bases. After removal of 5 bases from V and 6 bases from J, the junction contained 20 bases not matched to a gene. This CDR3 comprises 18 residues. The germline V gene encodes CDR1 PRHDT and CDR2 FYEKMQ (reference sequence).

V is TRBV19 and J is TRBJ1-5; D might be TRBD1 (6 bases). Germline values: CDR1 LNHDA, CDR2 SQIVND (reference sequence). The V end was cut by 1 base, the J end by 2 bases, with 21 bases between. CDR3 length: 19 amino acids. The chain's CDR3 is CASSIAPIQGYSGNQPQHF. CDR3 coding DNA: TGTGCCAGTAGTATAGCGCCAATTCAGGGGTATAGCGGCAATCAGCCCCAGCATTTT.

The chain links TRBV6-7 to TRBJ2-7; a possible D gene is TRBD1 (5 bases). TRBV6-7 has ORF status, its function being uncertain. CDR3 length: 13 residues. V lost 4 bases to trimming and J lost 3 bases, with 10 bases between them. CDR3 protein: CASSSRTSYEQYV. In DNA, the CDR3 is TGTGCCAGCAGTTCCAGGACAAGCTACGAGCAGTACGTC.

For the CDR3, the DNA is TGCAGCGTGCCGGGACAGGGAGTTGAAAAACTGTTTTTT. It codes for CSVPGQGVEKLFF. V is TRBV29-1 and J is TRBJ1-4, with 9 bases fitting TRBD1. Trimming at V came to 6 bases and at J to 7 bases, leaving 6 bases not matched to a gene. The germline V gene encodes CDR1 SQVTM and CDR2 ANQGSEA. CDR3 length: 13 amino acids.

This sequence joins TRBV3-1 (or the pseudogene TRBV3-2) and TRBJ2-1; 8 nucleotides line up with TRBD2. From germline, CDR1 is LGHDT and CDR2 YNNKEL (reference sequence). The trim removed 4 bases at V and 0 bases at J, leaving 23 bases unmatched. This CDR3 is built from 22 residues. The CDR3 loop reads CASSLPRLGGGLDHSSYNEQFF. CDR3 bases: TGTGCCAGCAGCCTCCCGAGGTTGGGCGGGGGGCTCGATCATAGCTCCTACAATGAGCAGTTCTTC.

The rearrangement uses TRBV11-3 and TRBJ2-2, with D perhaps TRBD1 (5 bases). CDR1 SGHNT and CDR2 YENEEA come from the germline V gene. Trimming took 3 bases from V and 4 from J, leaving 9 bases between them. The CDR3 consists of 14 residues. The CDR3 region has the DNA TGTGCCAGCAGCTTGGTCAGGGCCACCGGGGAGCTGTTTTTT. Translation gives CASSLVRATGELFF.

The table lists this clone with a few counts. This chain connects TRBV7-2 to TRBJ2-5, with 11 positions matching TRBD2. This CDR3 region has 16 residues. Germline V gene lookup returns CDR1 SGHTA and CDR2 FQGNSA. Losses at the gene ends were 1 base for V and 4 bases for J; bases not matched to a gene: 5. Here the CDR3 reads CASSLELAGGGETQYF. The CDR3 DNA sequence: TGTGCCAGCAGCTTAGAGCTAGCGGGGGGTGGAGAGACCCAGTACTTC.

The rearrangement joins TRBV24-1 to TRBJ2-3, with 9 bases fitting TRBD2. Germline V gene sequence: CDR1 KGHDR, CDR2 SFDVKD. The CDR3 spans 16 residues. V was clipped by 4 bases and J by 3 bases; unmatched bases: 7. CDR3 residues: CATSELSGGRTDTQYF. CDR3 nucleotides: TGTGCCACCAGTGAACTTAGCGGGGGACGGACAGATACGCAGTATTTT.

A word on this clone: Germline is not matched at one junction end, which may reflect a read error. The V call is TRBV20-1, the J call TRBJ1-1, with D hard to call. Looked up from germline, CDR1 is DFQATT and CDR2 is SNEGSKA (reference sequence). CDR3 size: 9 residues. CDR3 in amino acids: CSASISTVF. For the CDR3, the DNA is TGCAGTGCTAGTATCTCAACTGTATTT.

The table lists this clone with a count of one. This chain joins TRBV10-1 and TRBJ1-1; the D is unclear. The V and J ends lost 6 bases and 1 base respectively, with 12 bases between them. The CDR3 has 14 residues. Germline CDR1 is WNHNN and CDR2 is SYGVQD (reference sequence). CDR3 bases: TGCGCCAGCAGGGGAGAGTTACAGAACACTGAAGCTTTCTTT. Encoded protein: CASRGELQNTEAFF.

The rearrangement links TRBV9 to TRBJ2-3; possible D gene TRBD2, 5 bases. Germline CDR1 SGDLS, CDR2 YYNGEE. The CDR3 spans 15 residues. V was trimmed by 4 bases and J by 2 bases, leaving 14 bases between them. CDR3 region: CASSPKDFITDTQYF. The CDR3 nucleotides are TGTGCCAGCAGCCCAAAGGACTTTATCACAGATACGCAGTATTTT.